The rows below give T cell receptor beta chains drawn from one sample of a study of T-cell reconstitution after alpha-beta-depleted transplantation in children. TCRdb used MiXCR to reprocess the PCR reads, holding one entry per CDR3 protein. The sample yields around 410,000 distinct CDR3 sequences, roughly 10% seen once. The starting material was PBMCs from the stem cell graft donor, obtained from the stem cell graft. All receptors come from a human donor who donated a stem cell graft to a child with acute myeloid leukemia. The CDR3 runs from the conserved cysteine through the conserved F or W. The order of the fields is clone size, V gene, D gene, J gene, CDR3 length, CDR3 DNA, CDR3 protein. A D gene is named only where the DNA matches it firmly. Part of the rows lack a size; the others show once, few, many or a class for expanded clones.

abundance: few
v_gene: TRBV12-3/TRBV12-4
d_gene: TRBD1
j_gene: TRBJ1-2
len: 16
CDR3nt: TGTGCCAGCAGTTTGGGACAGGCACGCTCGGGCTATGGCTACACCTTC
CDR3aa: CASSLGQARSGYGYTF

abundance: -
v_gene: TRBV14
d_gene: TRBD1
j_gene: TRBJ2-1
len: 19
CDR3nt: TGTGCCAGCAGCCAAGTCGGGACAGGGGATACTAGCTCCTACAATGAGCAGTTCTTC
CDR3aa: CASSQVGTGDTSSYNEQFF

abundance: -
v_gene: TRBV5-1
d_gene: -
j_gene: TRBJ2-5
len: 15
CDR3nt: TGCGCCAGCAGTTTGTCCGGGAGTCTCCAAGAGACCCAGTACTTC
CDR3aa: CASSLSGSLQETQYF

abundance: -
v_gene: TRBV12-3/TRBV12-4
d_gene: -
j_gene: TRBJ2-1
len: 15
CDR3nt: TGTGCCAGCAGTTCCGGACCGTTGTCCTACAATGAGCAGTTCTTC
CDR3aa: CASSSGPLSYNEQFF

abundance: -
v_gene: TRBV3-1
d_gene: TRBD1
j_gene: TRBJ2-3
len: 15
CDR3nt: TGTGCCAGCAGCCACTTCGACAGGGCTGACGATACGCAGTATTTT
CDR3aa: CASSHFDRADDTQYF

abundance: -
v_gene: TRBV20-1
d_gene: -
j_gene: TRBJ2-4
len: 14
CDR3nt: TGCAGTGCTAGAGATACCCTAGCCAAAAACAGTCAGTACTTC
CDR3aa: CSARDTLAKNSQYF

abundance: few
v_gene: TRBV7-2
d_gene: -
j_gene: TRBJ2-7
len: 15
CDR3nt: TGTGCCAGCAGCTTATGGGCGACACTGAACTACGAGCAGTACTTC
CDR3aa: CASSLWATLNYEQYF

abundance: -
v_gene: TRBV20-1
d_gene: -
j_gene: TRBJ2-1
len: 15
CDR3nt: TGCAGTGCTAGAGAGACGGGCAGGGAGGTAGATGAGCAGTTCTTC
CDR3aa: CSARETGREVDEQFF

abundance: few
v_gene: TRBV10-1
d_gene: -
j_gene: TRBJ2-1
len: 14
CDR3nt: TGCGCCAGCGGGTATAGCCCGGCTGGTGGTGAGCAGTTCTTC
CDR3aa: CASGYSPAGGEQFF

abundance: -
v_gene: TRBV11-2
d_gene: TRBD1
j_gene: TRBJ2-1
len: 17
CDR3nt: TGTGCCAGCAGCCCTAACCCCGGACAGGGGGCCTACAATGAGCAGTTCTTC
CDR3aa: CASSPNPGQGAYNEQFF

abundance: few
v_gene: TRBV5-1
d_gene: TRBD1
j_gene: TRBJ1-1
len: 14
CDR3nt: TGCGCCAGCAGCAAAGACAGGGGGGGGACTGAAGCTTTCTTT
CDR3aa: CASSKDRGGTEAFF

abundance: -
v_gene: TRBV5-1
d_gene: -
j_gene: TRBJ1-1
len: 13
CDR3nt: TGCGCCAGCAGCTTGGAAGCGTCAGGGAGAGCTTTCTTT
CDR3aa: CASSLEASGRAFF

abundance: -
v_gene: TRBV24-1
d_gene: -
j_gene: TRBJ2-1
len: 13
CDR3nt: TGTGCCACCAGTGACTCAGGCCTCAATGAGCAGTTCTTC
CDR3aa: CATSDSGLNEQFF

abundance: -
v_gene: TRBV5-1
d_gene: -
j_gene: TRBJ2-5
len: 16
CDR3nt: TGCGCCAGCAGCATCCGACAGGGAGGGAGTCAAGAGACCCAGTACTTC
CDR3aa: CASSIRQGGSQETQYF

abundance: many
v_gene: TRBV20-1
d_gene: TRBD1
j_gene: TRBJ1-5
len: 14
CDR3nt: TGCAGTGCTATCAACAGGGGGCTGAATCAGCCCCAGCATTTT
CDR3aa: CSAINRGLNQPQHF

abundance: few
v_gene: TRBV20-1
d_gene: -
j_gene: TRBJ1-1
len: 13
CDR3nt: TGCAGTGCCTGGGGACTGCGGAACACTGAAGCTTTCTTT
CDR3aa: CSAWGLRNTEAFF

abundance: -
v_gene: TRBV4-3
d_gene: -
j_gene: TRBJ2-4
len: 13
CDR3nt: TGCGCCAGCAGCCAAGATCCCGTAAACATTCAGTACTTC
CDR3aa: CASSQDPVNIQYF

abundance: many
v_gene: TRBV12-3/TRBV12-4
d_gene: -
j_gene: TRBJ1-2
len: 14
CDR3nt: TGTGCCAGCAGTTTAGCGCAGGAGGGCCCGGGCTACACCTTC
CDR3aa: CASSLAQEGPGYTF

abundance: -
v_gene: TRBV7-2
d_gene: -
j_gene: TRBJ2-1
len: 14
CDR3nt: TGTGCCAGCAGCCCCGCAACAGGAGGACTGGAGCAGTTCTTC
CDR3aa: CASSPATGGLEQFF

abundance: few
v_gene: TRBV6-5
d_gene: -
j_gene: TRBJ2-3
len: 14
CDR3nt: TGTGCCAGCAGTTACGGGGGTGGGGTAGATACGCAGTATTTT
CDR3aa: CASSYGGGVDTQYF

abundance: few
v_gene: TRBV2
d_gene: -
j_gene: TRBJ1-2
len: 14
CDR3nt: TGTGCCAGCAGAAGGGGCGACTCCTGGGATGGCTACACCTTC
CDR3aa: CASRRGDSWDGYTF

abundance: many
v_gene: TRBV9
d_gene: -
j_gene: TRBJ2-3
len: 15
CDR3nt: TGTGCCAGCAGCGGATCGGGAGTAAGCACAGATACGCAGTATTTT
CDR3aa: CASSGSGVSTDTQYF

abundance: few
v_gene: TRBV30
d_gene: -
j_gene: TRBJ2-3
len: 14
CDR3nt: TGTGCCTGGAGTGGAGGGAAAAGCACAGATACGCAGTATTTT
CDR3aa: CAWSGGKSTDTQYF

abundance: -
v_gene: TRBV5-4
d_gene: TRBD2
j_gene: TRBJ2-5
len: 14
CDR3nt: TGTGCCAGCAGCTTGATTGGACTAGCGGAGACCCAGTACTTC
CDR3aa: CASSLIGLAETQYF

abundance: few
v_gene: TRBV7-2
d_gene: -
j_gene: TRBJ1-2
len: 12
CDR3nt: TGTGCCAGCAGCTCAAGACGCTATGGCTACACCTTC
CDR3aa: CASSSRRYGYTF

abundance: -
v_gene: TRBV29-1
d_gene: -
j_gene: TRBJ2-7
len: 11
CDR3nt: TGCAGCGCGGGAGCGTCTCACGAGCAGTACTTC
CDR3aa: CSAGASHEQYF

abundance: few
v_gene: TRBV18
d_gene: TRBD2
j_gene: TRBJ2-1
len: 15
CDR3nt: TGTGCCAGCTCGTCACTAGCGGGAGTGGGAAATGAGCAGTTCTTC
CDR3aa: CASSSLAGVGNEQFF

abundance: -
v_gene: TRBV12-3/TRBV12-4
d_gene: -
j_gene: TRBJ2-2
len: 15
CDR3nt: TGTGCCAGCAGCCTCTGGACCGGGAACACCGGGGAGCTGTTTTTT
CDR3aa: CASSLWTGNTGELFF

abundance: many
v_gene: TRBV5-1
d_gene: -
j_gene: TRBJ2-2
len: 13
CDR3nt: TGCGCCAGCAGCTTGGGGAACACCGGGGAGCTGTTTTTT
CDR3aa: CASSLGNTGELFF

abundance: few
v_gene: TRBV6-1
d_gene: -
j_gene: TRBJ1-3
len: 14
CDR3nt: TGTGCCAGCAGCAGGACAGCGGTTGGAAACACCATATATTTT
CDR3aa: CASSRTAVGNTIYF

abundance: -
v_gene: TRBV27
d_gene: -
j_gene: TRBJ1-5
len: 15
CDR3nt: TGTGCCAGCAGTCCGACGGGGGGGGCTGATCAGCCCCAGCATTTT
CDR3aa: CASSPTGGADQPQHF

abundance: few
v_gene: TRBV7-9
d_gene: TRBD1
j_gene: TRBJ2-5
len: 15
CDR3nt: TGTGCCAGCAGCGCCGGGACAGGGGTTGGGGAGACCCAGTACTTC
CDR3aa: CASSAGTGVGETQYF

abundance: -
v_gene: TRBV19
d_gene: -
j_gene: TRBJ1-2
len: 18
CDR3nt: TGTGCCAGTAGTATAGAGGGAATTTTGGGAGTTTCTAACTATGGCTACACCTTC
CDR3aa: CASSIEGILGVSNYGYTF

abundance: few
v_gene: TRBV29-1
d_gene: -
j_gene: TRBJ2-6
len: 16
CDR3nt: TGCAGCGTTGGGACAGATCTGAGCTCTGGGGCCAACGTCCTGACTTTC
CDR3aa: CSVGTDLSSGANVLTF

abundance: -
v_gene: TRBV12-3/TRBV12-4
d_gene: TRBD1
j_gene: TRBJ2-5
len: 14
CDR3nt: TGTGCCAGCAGAGCCGGGACAGGGGGCGAGACCCAGTACTTC
CDR3aa: CASRAGTGGETQYF

abundance: -
v_gene: TRBV6-5
d_gene: -
j_gene: TRBJ2-4
len: 19
CDR3nt: TGTGCCAGCAGTTACAGACAGCCTACGAACCAGCTAGCCAAAAACATTCAGTACTTC
CDR3aa: CASSYRQPTNQLAKNIQYF

abundance: many
v_gene: TRBV5-4
d_gene: TRBD1
j_gene: TRBJ2-1
len: 16
CDR3nt: TGTGCCAGCAGTAATACTGACAGGGCTAAGTACAATGAGCAGTTCTTC
CDR3aa: CASSNTDRAKYNEQFF

abundance: few
v_gene: TRBV10-2
d_gene: TRBD1
j_gene: TRBJ1-2
len: 14
CDR3nt: TGCGCCAGCAGTGAAGTAGGACAGGTCGAAGGCTACACCTTC
CDR3aa: CASSEVGQVEGYTF

abundance: -
v_gene: TRBV11-2
d_gene: TRBD2
j_gene: TRBJ2-3
len: 14
CDR3nt: TGTGCCAGCAGCTTAGGCCGGGAGGGAGATACGCAGTATTTT
CDR3aa: CASSLGREGDTQYF

abundance: -
v_gene: TRBV3-1
d_gene: TRBD1
j_gene: TRBJ2-5
len: 16
CDR3nt: TGTGCCAGCAGCCAGGGGACGGACAGGGGGCAGAAGACCCAGTACTTC
CDR3aa: CASSQGTDRGQKTQYF

abundance: few
v_gene: TRBV29-1
d_gene: -
j_gene: TRBJ2-5
len: 14
CDR3nt: TGCAGCGTTGAAAAATCCGGGACCACGGAGACCCAGTACTTC
CDR3aa: CSVEKSGTTETQYF

abundance: many
v_gene: TRBV18
d_gene: -
j_gene: TRBJ2-2
len: 12
CDR3nt: TGTGCCAGCGGGAGGAACACCGGGGAGCTGTTTTTT
CDR3aa: CASGRNTGELFF

abundance: many
v_gene: TRBV27
d_gene: TRBD2
j_gene: TRBJ2-5
len: 19
CDR3nt: TGTGCCAGCAGTCTACGAGCACGAACTAGCGGGGGGGCTGCAGAGACCCAGTACTTC
CDR3aa: CASSLRARTSGGAAETQYF

abundance: many
v_gene: TRBV29-1
d_gene: TRBD1
j_gene: TRBJ2-7
len: 12
CDR3nt: TGCAGCGCCTCCAGGGGGCTCTACGAGCAGTACTTC
CDR3aa: CSASRGLYEQYF

abundance: few
v_gene: TRBV7-2
d_gene: -
j_gene: TRBJ2-1
len: 15
CDR3nt: TGTGCCAGCAGTTGGGTTGGGAGCTCCTACAATGAGCAGTTCTTC
CDR3aa: CASSWVGSSYNEQFF

abundance: few
v_gene: TRBV6-5
d_gene: -
j_gene: TRBJ2-2
len: 16
CDR3nt: TGTGCCAGCAGTTACTCGTCAGCCGGAAACACCGGGGAGCTGTTTTTT
CDR3aa: CASSYSSAGNTGELFF

abundance: many
v_gene: TRBV11-2
d_gene: -
j_gene: TRBJ2-4
len: 20
CDR3nt: TGTGCCAGCAGCTTAGAAGCGGGACAGAGAACTAACACAGCCAAAAACATTCAGTACTTC
CDR3aa: CASSLEAGQRTNTAKNIQYF

abundance: -
v_gene: TRBV27
d_gene: -
j_gene: TRBJ2-1
len: 14
CDR3nt: TGTGCCAGCAGTTTTCTCGGTAGTCACAATGAGCAGTTCTTC
CDR3aa: CASSFLGSHNEQFF

abundance: many
v_gene: TRBV5-6
d_gene: TRBD2
j_gene: TRBJ2-2
len: 15
CDR3nt: TGTGCCAGCAGCTCACGGGGACTAGCTGTCGGGGAGCTGTTTTTT
CDR3aa: CASSSRGLAVGELFF

abundance: -
v_gene: TRBV11-1
d_gene: TRBD2
j_gene: TRBJ2-7
len: 18
CDR3nt: TGTGCCAGCAGCTTTGGCCTGGGACTAGCGGGAGGGAGGGGCGAGCAGTACTTC
CDR3aa: CASSFGLGLAGGRGEQYF

abundance: -
v_gene: TRBV11-2
d_gene: TRBD2
j_gene: TRBJ2-5
len: 18
CDR3nt: TGTGCCAGCAGCTTTGTACACAGCGGGGGGCCTCGGGACGAGACCCAGTACTTC
CDR3aa: CASSFVHSGGPRDETQYF